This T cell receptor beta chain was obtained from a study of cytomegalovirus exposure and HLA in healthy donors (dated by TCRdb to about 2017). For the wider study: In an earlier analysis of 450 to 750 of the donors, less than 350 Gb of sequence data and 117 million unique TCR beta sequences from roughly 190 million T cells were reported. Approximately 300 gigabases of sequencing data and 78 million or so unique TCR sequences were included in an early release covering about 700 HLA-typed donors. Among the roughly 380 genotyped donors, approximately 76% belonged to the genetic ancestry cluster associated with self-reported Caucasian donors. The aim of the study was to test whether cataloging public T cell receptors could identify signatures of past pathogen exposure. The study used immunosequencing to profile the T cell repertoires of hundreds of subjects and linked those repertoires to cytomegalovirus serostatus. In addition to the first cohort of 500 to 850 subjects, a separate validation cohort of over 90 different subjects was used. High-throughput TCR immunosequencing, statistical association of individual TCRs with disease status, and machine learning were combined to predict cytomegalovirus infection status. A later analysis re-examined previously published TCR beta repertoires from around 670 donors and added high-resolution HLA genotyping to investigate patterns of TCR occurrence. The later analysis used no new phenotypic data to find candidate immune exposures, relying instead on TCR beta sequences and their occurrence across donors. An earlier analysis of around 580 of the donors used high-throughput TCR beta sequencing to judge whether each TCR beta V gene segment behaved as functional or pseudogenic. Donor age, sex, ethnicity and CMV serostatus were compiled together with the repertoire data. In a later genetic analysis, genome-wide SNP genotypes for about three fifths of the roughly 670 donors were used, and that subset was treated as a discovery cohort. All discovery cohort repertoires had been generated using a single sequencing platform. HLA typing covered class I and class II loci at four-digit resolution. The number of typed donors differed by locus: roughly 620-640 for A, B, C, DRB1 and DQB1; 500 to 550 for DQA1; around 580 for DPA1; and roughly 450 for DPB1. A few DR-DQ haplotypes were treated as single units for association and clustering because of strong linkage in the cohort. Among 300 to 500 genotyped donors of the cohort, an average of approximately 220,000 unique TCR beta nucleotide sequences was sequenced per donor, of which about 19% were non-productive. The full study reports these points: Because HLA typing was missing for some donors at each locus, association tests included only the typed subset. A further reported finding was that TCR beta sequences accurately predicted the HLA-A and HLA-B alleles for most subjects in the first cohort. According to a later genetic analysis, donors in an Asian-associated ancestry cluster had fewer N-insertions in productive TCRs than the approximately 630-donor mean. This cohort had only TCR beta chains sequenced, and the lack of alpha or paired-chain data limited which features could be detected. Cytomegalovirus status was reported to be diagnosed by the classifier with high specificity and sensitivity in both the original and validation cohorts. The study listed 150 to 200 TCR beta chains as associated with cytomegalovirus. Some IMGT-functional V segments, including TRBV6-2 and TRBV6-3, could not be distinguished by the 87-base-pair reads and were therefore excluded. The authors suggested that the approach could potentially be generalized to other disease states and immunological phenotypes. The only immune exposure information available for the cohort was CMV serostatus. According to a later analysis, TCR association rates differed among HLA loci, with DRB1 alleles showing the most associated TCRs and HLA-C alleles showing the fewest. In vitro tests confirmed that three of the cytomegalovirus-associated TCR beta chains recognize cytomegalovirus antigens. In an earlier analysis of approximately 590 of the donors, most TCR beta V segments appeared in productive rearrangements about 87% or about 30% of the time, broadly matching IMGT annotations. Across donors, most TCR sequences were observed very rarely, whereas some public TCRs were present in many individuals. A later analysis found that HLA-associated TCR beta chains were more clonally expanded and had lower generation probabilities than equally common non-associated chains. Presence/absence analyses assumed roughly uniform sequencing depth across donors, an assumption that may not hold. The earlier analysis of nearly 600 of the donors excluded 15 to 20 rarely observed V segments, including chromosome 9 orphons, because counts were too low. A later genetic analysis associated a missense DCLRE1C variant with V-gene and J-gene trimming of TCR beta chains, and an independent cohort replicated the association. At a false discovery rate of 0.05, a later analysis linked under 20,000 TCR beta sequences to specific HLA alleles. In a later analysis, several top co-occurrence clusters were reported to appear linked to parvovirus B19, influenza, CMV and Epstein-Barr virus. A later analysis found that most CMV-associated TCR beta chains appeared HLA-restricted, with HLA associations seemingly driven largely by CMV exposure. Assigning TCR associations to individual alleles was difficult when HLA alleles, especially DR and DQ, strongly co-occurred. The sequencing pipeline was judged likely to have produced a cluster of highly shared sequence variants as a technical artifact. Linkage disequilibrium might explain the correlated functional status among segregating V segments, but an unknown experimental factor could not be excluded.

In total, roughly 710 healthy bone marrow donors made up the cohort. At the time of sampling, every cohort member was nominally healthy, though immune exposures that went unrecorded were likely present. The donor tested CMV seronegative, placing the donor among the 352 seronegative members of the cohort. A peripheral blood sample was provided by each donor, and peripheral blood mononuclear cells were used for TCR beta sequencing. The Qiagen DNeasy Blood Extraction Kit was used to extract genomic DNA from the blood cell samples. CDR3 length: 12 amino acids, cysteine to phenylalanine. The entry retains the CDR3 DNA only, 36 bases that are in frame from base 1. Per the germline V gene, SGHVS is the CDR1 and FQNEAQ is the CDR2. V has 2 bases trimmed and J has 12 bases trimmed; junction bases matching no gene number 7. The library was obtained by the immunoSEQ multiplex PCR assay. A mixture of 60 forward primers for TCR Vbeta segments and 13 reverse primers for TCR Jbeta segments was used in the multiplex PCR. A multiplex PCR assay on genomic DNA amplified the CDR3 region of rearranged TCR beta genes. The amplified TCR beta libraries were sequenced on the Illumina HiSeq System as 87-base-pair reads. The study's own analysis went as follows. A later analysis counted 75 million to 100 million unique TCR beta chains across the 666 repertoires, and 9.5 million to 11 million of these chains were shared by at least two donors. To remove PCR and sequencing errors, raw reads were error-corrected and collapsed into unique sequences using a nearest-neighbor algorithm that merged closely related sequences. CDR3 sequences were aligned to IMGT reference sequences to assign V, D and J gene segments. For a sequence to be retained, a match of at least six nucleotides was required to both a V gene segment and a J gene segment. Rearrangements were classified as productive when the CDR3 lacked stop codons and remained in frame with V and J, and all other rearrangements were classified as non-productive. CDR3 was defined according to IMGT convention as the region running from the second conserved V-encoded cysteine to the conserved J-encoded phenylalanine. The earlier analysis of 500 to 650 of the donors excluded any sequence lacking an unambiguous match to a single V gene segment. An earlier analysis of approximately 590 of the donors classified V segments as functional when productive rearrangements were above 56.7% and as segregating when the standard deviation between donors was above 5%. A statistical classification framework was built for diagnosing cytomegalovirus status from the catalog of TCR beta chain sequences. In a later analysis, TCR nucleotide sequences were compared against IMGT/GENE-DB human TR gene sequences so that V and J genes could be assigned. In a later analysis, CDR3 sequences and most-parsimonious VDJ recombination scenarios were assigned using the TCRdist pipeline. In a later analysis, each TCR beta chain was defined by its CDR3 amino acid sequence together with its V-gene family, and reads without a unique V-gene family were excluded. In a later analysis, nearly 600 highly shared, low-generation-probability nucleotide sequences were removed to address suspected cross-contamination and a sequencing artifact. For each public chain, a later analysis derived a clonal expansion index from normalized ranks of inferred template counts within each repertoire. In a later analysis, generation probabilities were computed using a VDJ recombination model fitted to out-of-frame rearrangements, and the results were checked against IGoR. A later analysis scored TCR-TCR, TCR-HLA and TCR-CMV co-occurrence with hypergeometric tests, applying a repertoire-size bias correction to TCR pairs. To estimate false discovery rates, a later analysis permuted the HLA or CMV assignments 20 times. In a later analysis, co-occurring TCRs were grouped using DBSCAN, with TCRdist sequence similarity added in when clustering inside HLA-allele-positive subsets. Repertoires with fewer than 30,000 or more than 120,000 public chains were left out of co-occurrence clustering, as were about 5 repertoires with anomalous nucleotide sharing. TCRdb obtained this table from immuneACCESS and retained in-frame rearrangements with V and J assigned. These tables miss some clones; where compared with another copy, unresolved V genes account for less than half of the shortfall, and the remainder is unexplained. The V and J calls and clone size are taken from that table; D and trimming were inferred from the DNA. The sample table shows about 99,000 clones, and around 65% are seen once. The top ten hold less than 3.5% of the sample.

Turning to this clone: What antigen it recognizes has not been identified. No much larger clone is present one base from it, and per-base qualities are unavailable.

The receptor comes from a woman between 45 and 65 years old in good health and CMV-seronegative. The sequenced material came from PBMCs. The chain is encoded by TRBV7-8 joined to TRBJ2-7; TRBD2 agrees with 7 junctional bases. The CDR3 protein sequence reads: CASSLRSGGPYF. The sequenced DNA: TGTGCCAGCAGCTTAAGGTCGGGGGGACCGTACTTC. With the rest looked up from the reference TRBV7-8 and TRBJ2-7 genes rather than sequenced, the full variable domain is GAGVSQSPRYKVAKRGQDVALRCDPISGHVSLFWYQQALGQGPEFLTYFQNEAQLDKSGLPSDRFFAERPEGSVSTLKIQRTQQEDSAVYLCASSLRSGGPYFGPGTRLTVT.